This entry lists 23 T cell receptor beta chains sequenced from one sample in a study of shared clonotypes between healthy human individuals. The table came from immunoSEQ multiplex PCR; TCRdb's copy has only in-frame clones and leaves some out. This table has about 340,000 clones, about 73% appearing once. The material sequenced was memory CD4+ T cells sorted from blood. Specified subset: CD45RA-negative fraction. All receptors come from a man younger than 40 in good health.

The genes are TRBV10-3 and TRBJ2-7; D is unresolved. There are 12 residues in the CDR3. Germline CDR1 and CDR2: ENHRY and SYGVKD. V was clipped by 6 bases and J by 5 bases, with 11 bases between them. The CDR3 reads CAISRLPHEQYF. CDR3 coding DNA: TGTGCCATCAGCCGACTCCCCCACGAGCAGTACTTC.

The chain uses TRBV2 and TRBJ2-5; possibly TRBD2 for D (6 bases). CDR1 SNHLY and CDR2 FYNNEI come from the germline V gene. V shed 1 base and J shed 2 bases, with 11 bases lying between them. The CDR3 spans 15 residues. The CDR3 loop is CASSEEGTVQETQYF. In DNA, the CDR3 is TGTGCCAGCAGTGAAGAGGGGACTGTACAAGAGACCCAGTACTTC.

The V call is TRBV2, the J call TRBJ1-1; no reliable D call. Per germline, CDR1 SNHLY and CDR2 FYNNEI. The CDR3 consists of 13 residues. V was cut by 7 bases and J by 0 bases, with 9 bases left in between. The CDR3 reads CASTEGMNTEAFF. The CDR3 DNA sequence: TGTGCCAGCACAGAAGGGATGAACACTGAAGCTTTCTTT.

Concerning this clone itself: At the DNA level, this CDR3 is encoded by other sequences in the same sample as well. The chain joins TRBV18 to TRBJ2-3; the match to TRBD1 covers 11 bases. Germline V gene sequence: CDR1 KGHSH, CDR2 LQKENI. Trimming at V came to 3 bases and at J to 5 bases, leaving 1 base not matched to a gene. There are 14 residues in the CDR3. CDR3 sequence reads: CASSPGTGGDTQYF. Here the CDR3 DNA reads TGTGCCAGCTCACCTGGGACAGGGGGAGATACGCAGTATTTT.

This chain connects TRBV28 to TRBJ2-5; TRBD1 or TRBD2 may be the D gene (5 bases each). The CDR3 consists of 15 residues. Trimming stripped 3 bases from V and 1 base from J, with 12 bases between. Germline-derived CDR1 and CDR2 are MDHEN and SYDVKM. CDR3 sequence: CASSFGGTTQETQYF. CDR3 bases: TGTGCCAGCAGTTTTGGGGGAACCACCCAAGAGACCCAGTACTTC.

The rearrangement joins TRBV27 to TRBJ2-1; D is ambiguous. V lost 2 bases and J 9 bases, leaving 26 bases between the germline ends. Germline loops: CDR1 MNHEY, CDR2 SMNVEV (reference sequence). This CDR3 region has 18 residues. The CDR3 spells CASSLGSRPRNIRVEQFF. DNA for the CDR3: TGTGCCAGCAGTTTAGGGTCGAGACCCCGAAATATTCGTGTTGAGCAGTTCTTC.

The genes are TRBV6-5 and TRBJ2-7; D possibly corresponds to TRBD1 (6 bases). The CDR3 extends over 13 amino acids. Trimming stripped 5 bases from V and 2 bases from J, with 10 bases between. CDR1 and CDR2 from the germline V gene are MNHEY and SVGAGI. The CDR3 sequence: CASSNRVPYEQYF. The CDR3 coding sequence is TGTGCCAGCAGTAACAGGGTGCCCTACGAGCAGTACTTC.

The rearrangement joins TRBV4-1 to TRBJ2-7; D remains ambiguous. Germline loops: CDR1 MGHRA, CDR2 YSYEKL. CDR3 length: 14 amino acids. V was cut by 0 bases and J by 3 bases, with 9 bases left in between. The CDR3 region is CASSQEIRSYEQYF. In nucleotides, the CDR3 is TGCGCCAGCAGCCAAGAAATCAGGAGCTACGAGCAGTACTTC.

The sample holds many counts of this clone. This chain joins TRBV6-5 and TRBJ2-1; possible D gene TRBD1, 6 bases. CDR1 and CDR2 (germline): MNHEY, SVGAGI. The CDR3 is 13 amino acids. V was pared by 2 bases and J by 13 bases, with 15 bases between. CDR3 nucleotide sequence: TGTGCCAGCAGTTACGCCTCCAGGGGACATCAGTTCTTC. Translated: CASSYASRGHQFF.

This chain links TRBV2 with TRBJ2-3, with D unclear. The CDR3 has 15 amino acids. The V end was cut by 6 bases, the J end by 4 bases, with 17 bases between. From germline, CDR1 is SNHLY and CDR2 FYNNEI. The CDR3 DNA reads TGTGCCAGCAGACTACGCAGCTTAGATCCAGATACGCAGTATTTT. Protein sequence: CASRLRSLDPDTQYF.

This clone has a single count. V gene TRBV5-1 combines with J gene TRBJ2-1; D may match TRBD1 or TRBD2 (6 bases each). The CDR3 has 16 amino acids. Trimming took 2 bases from V and 2 from J, leaving 14 bases between them. CDR1 and CDR2 (germline): SGHRS, YFSETQ. CDR3 in amino acids: CASSLSGASTYNEQFF. CDR3 nucleotides: TGCGCCAGCAGCTTATCGGGGGCTTCAACCTACAATGAGCAGTTCTTC.

The chain couples TRBV5-8 to TRBJ1-2; 8 bases align to TRBD1. CDR3 length: 14 amino acids. The V gene's germline CDR1 is SGHTS and CDR2 YDEGEE. V trimming: 2 bases; J trimming: 7 bases; junction bases outside the gene matches: 7. The DNA of the CDR3 is TGTGCCAGCAGCTTCAGGGGGCGCAGGGGTGGCTACACCTTC. Encoded protein: CASSFRGRRGGYTF.

The chain uses TRBV30 and TRBJ2-4; D may be TRBD1 or TRBD2 (5 bases each). This CDR3 has 13 residues. Germline values: CDR1 GTSNPN, CDR2 SVGIG (reference sequence). With 5 bases removed from V and 2 bases from J, the gap between germline ends came to 10 bases. CDR3 coding DNA: TGTGCCTGGTCCTGGGACCCCAAAAACATTCAGTACTTC. Its protein is CAWSWDPKNIQYF.

The CDR3 region is CASSWRDRGFLNIQYF. For the CDR3, the DNA is TGTGCCAGCAGCTGGAGGGACAGGGGCTTCCTAAACATTCAGTACTTC. The chain couples TRBV5-6 to TRBJ2-4, with 10 bases identical to TRBD1. Germline V CDR1 and CDR2: SGHDT, YYEEEE. Trimming cost V 3 bases and J 6 bases; bases outside gene matches: 9. The CDR3 length is 16 residues.

The chain links TRBV28 to TRBJ2-1, with D perhaps TRBD1 (5 bases). CDR3 length: 15 residues. V dropped 6 bases and J dropped 0 bases, with 12 bases sitting between them. The germline V gene has CDR1 MDHEN and CDR2 SYDVKM. In DNA form, the CDR3 reads TGTGCCAGCAGATCCCAGGGCCCCTCCTACAATGAGCAGTTCTTC. Translated, it gives CASRSQGPSYNEQFF. Full variable domain (outside the CDR3, taken from reference TRBV28 and TRBJ2-1): DVKVTQSSRYLVKRTGEKVFLECVQDMDHENMFWYRQDPGLGLRLIYFSYDVKMKEKGDIPEGYSVSREKKERFSLILESASTNQTSMYLCASRSQGPSYNEQFFGPGTRLTVL.

The chain carries TRBV30 and TRBJ1-3, with unresolved D. V lost 2 bases and J 4 bases, leaving 9 bases between the germline ends. The CDR3 has 13 residues. Germline V gene lookup returns CDR1 GTSNPN and CDR2 SVGIG (reference sequence). The DNA of the CDR3 is TGTGCCTGGAGTTATAGCCTAGGAAACACCATATATTTT. Translated, it gives CAWSYSLGNTIYF.

The rearrangement links TRBV29-1 to TRBJ1-1; no clear D. The V gene lost 7 bases and the J gene lost 10 bases, with 16 bases spanning the gap. CDR1 and CDR2 (germline): SQVTM, ANQGSEA. This CDR3 comprises 11 residues. CDR3 in amino acids: CSAEGALGAFF. The CDR3 DNA sequence: TGCAGCGCCGAAGGCGCCCTGGGAGCTTTCTTT.

The CDR3 loop is CASSPLRTGANVLTF. In DNA form, the CDR3 reads TGTGCCAGCAGTCCCTTAAGGACAGGGGCCAACGTCCTGACTTTC. The genes are TRBV28 and TRBJ2-6; possibly TRBD1 for D (5 bases). Looked up from germline, CDR1 is MDHEN and CDR2 is SYDVKM. The CDR3 consists of 15 residues. The ends were cut back, 5 bases at V and 4 bases at J, with 12 bases in the middle.

The genes are TRBV19 and TRBJ2-7; TRBD2 matches at 12 bases. V was clipped by 6 bases and J by 6 bases; unmatched bases: 9. This CDR3 spans 15 amino acids. CDR1 LNHDA and CDR2 SQIVND come from the germline V gene (reference sequence). CDR3 protein: CASSPTSGSVSEQYF. CDR3 DNA sequence: TGTGCCAGTAGCCCGACTAGCGGGAGCGTCTCCGAGCAGTACTTC.

This clone has only one observation. A much larger clonotype is one base distant, so this may be a read error. The sample has other DNA sequences that encode this CDR3 too. The chain joins TRBV7-2 to TRBJ2-3; D is ambiguous. The CDR3 extends over 12 amino acids. Trimming cost V 1 base and J 1 base, with 0 bases left between them. Germline V gene data show CDR1 as SGHTA and CDR2 as FQGNSA. CDR3 sequence: CASSLGTDTQYF. Written as DNA, the CDR3 is TGTGCCAGCAGCTTAGGCACAGATACGCAGTATTTT.

The chain has TRBV7-2 and TRBJ1-2, with a weak D call TRBD1 (6 bases). V was cut by 5 bases and J by 9 bases, with 19 bases left in between. In germline, CDR1 is SGHTA, CDR2 FQGNSA. The CDR3 loop spans 14 amino acids. The CDR3 sequence: CASSAGGAGRSYTF. CDR3 coding DNA: TGTGCCAGCAGCGCGGGGGGGGCCGGCCGGAGCTACACCTTC.

About this clone: A single base is all that separates this from a far larger clone, so a read error is likely. The CDR3 here is CASRDYEQYF. The DNA of the CDR3 is TGTGCCAGCAGAGACTACGAGCAGTACTTC. This chain links TRBV21-1 with TRBJ2-7. TRBV21-1 is designated a pseudogene. This CDR3 has 10 amino acids.

The chain recombines TRBV21-1 with TRBJ1-1. TRBV21-1 is reported as a pseudogene. CDR3 length: 17 residues. The CDR3 loop is CASSKEARGVMNTEAFF. For the CDR3, the DNA is TGTGCCAGCAGCAAAGAGGCCAGAGGGGTCATGAACACTGAAGCTTTCTTT.